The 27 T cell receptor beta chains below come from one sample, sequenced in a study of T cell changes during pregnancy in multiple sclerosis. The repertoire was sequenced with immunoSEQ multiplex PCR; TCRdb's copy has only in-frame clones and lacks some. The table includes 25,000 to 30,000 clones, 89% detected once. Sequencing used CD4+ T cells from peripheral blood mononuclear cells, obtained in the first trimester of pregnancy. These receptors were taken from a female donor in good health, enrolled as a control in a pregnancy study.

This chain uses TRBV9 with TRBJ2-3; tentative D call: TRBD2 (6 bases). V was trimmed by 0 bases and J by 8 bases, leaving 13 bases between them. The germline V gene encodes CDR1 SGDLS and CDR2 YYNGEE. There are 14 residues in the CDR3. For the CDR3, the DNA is TGTGCCAGCAGCGTAGCTGTCCTGGGGGGTACGCAGTATTTT. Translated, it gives CASSVAVLGGTQYF.

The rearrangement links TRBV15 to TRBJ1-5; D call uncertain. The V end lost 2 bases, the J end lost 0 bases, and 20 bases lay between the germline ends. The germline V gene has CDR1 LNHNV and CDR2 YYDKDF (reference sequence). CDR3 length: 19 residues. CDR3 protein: CATSRSSQAGGNSNQPQHF. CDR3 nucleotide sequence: TGTGCCACCAGCAGAAGTTCGCAGGCCGGCGGGAATAGCAATCAGCCCCAGCATTTT.

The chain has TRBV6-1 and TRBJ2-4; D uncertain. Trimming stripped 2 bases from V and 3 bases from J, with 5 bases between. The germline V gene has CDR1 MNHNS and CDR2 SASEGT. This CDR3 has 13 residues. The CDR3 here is CASSEQYKNIQYF. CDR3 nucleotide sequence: TGTGCCAGCAGTGAACAGTACAAAAACATTCAGTACTTC.

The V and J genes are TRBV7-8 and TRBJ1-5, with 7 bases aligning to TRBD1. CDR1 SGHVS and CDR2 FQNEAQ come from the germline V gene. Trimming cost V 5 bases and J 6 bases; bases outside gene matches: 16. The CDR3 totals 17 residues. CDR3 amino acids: CASSPIRGQGSVQPQHF. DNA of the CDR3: TGTGCCAGCAGCCCGATTAGGGGGCAGGGGAGTGTTCAGCCCCAGCATTTT.

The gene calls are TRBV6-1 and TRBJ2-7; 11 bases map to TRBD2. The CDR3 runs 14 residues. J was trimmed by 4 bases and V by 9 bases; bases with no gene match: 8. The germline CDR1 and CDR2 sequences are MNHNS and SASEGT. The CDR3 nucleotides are TGTGCCAGTACTAGCGGGAGTTCTCGGTACGAGCAGTACTTC. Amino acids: CASTSGSSRYEQYF.

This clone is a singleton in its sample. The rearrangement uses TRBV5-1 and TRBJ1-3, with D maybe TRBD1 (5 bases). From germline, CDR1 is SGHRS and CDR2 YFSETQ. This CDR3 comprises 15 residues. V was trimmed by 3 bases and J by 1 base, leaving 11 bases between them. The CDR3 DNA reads TGCGCCAGCAGCTACACGGGGGGTTCTGGAAACACCATATATTTT. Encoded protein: CASSYTGGSGNTIYF.

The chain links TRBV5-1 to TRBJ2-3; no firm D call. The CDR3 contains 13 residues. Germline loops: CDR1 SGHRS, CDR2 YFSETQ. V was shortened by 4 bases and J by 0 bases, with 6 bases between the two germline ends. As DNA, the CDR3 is TGCGCCAGCAGCCAAGCAAGCACAGATACGCAGTATTTT. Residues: CASSQASTDTQYF.

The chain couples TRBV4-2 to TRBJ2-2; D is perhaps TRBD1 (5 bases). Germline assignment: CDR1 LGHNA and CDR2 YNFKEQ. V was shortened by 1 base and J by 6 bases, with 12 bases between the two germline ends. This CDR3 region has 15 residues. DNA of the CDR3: TGTGCCAGCAGCCAAGTCGAGGAAGGGGCCGGGGAGCTGTTTTTT. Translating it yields CASSQVEEGAGELFF.

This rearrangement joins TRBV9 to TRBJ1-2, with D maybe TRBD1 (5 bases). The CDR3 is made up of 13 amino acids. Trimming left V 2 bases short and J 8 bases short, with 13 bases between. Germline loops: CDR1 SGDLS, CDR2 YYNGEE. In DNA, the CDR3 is TGTGCCAGCAGCGTTGGCGGGGCGGGGGGCTACACCTTC. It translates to CASSVGGAGGYTF.

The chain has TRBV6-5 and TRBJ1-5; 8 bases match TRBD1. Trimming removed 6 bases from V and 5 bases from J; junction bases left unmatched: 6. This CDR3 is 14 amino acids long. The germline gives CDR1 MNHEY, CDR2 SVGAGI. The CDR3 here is CASRPDRDHQPQHF. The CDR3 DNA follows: TGTGCCAGCAGACCGGACAGGGACCATCAGCCCCAGCATTTT.

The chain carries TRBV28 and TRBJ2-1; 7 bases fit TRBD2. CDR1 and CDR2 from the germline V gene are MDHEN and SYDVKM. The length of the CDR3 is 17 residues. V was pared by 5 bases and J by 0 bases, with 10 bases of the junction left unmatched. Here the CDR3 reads CASSPPHGGSSYNEQFF. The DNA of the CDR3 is TGTGCCAGCAGTCCTCCCCATGGCGGGAGCTCCTACAATGAGCAGTTCTTC.

The DNA of the CDR3 is TGTGCCAGCAGCAGAGAGAGCAATGAGCAGTTCTTC. It translates to CASSRESNEQFF. The V call is TRBV21-1, the J call TRBJ2-1; the table's D call TRBD2 went unverified against the DNA. TRBV21-1 represents a pseudogene. This CDR3 has 12 residues.

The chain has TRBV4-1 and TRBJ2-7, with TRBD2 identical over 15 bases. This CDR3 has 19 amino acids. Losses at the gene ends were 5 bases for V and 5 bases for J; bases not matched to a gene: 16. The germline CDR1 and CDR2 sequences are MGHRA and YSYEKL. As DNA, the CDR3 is TGCGCCAGCAGCGGTCCGGGACTAGCGGGAGGTTCCCCCAAGGACGAGCAGTACTTC. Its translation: CASSGPGLAGGSPKDEQYF.

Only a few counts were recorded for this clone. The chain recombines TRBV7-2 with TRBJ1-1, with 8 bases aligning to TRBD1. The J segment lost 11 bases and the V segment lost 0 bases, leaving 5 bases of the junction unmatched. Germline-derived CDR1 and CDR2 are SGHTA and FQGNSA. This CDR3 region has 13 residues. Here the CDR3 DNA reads TGTGCCAGCAGCTTAGCACTCCGGGACAGGGCTTTCTTT. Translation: CASSLALRDRAFF.

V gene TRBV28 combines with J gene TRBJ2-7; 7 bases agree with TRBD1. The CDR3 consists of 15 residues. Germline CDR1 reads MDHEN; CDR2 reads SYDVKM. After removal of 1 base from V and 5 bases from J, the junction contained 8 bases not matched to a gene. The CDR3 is CASSLSTGIKHEQYF. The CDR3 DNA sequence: TGTGCCAGCAGTTTATCGACAGGGATTAAGCACGAGCAGTACTTC. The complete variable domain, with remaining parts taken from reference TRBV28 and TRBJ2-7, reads DVKVTQSSRYLVKRTGEKVFLECVQDMDHENMFWYRQDPGLGLRLIYFSYDVKMKEKGDIPEGYSVSREKKERFSLILESASTNQTSMYLCASSLSTGIKHEQYFGPGTRLTVT.

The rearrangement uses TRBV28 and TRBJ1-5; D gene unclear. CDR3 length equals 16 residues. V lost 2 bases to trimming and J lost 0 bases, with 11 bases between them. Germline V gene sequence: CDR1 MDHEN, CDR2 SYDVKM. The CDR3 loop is CASSLREFYSNQPQHF. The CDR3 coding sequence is TGTGCCAGCAGTTTACGGGAGTTTTATAGCAATCAGCCCCAGCATTTT.

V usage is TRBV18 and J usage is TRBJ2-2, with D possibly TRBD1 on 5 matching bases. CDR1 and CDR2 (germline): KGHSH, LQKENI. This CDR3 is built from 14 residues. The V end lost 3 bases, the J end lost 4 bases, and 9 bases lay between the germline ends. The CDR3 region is CASSPGRVTGELFF. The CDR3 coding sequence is TGTGCCAGCTCACCGGGCAGGGTCACCGGGGAGCTGTTTTTT.

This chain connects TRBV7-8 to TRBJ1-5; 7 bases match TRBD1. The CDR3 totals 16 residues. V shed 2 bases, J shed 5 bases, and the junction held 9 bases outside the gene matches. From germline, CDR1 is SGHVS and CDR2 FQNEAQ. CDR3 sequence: CASSLRTGVGDQPQHF. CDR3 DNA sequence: TGTGCCAGCAGCTTACGTACAGGGGTCGGGGATCAGCCCCAGCATTTT.

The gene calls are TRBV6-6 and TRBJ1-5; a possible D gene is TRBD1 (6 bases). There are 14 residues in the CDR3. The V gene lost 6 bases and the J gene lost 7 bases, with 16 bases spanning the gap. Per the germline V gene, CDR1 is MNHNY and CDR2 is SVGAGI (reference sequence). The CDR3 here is CASRGEGGDQPQHF. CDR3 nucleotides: TGTGCCAGCAGGGGGGAGGGGGGGGACCAGCCCCAGCATTTT.

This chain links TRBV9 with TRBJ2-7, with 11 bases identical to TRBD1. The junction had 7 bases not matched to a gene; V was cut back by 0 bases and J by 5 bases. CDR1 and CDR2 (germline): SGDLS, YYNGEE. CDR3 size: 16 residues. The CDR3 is CASSVDRDRGKDEQYF. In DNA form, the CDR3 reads TGTGCCAGCAGCGTAGACCGGGACAGGGGGAAAGACGAGCAGTACTTC.

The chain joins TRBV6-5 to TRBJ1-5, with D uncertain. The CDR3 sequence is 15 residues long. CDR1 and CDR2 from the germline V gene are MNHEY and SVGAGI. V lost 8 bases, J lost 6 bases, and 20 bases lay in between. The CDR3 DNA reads TGTGCCAGCGCACACCCGACCAACGAGGGTCAGCCCCAGCATTTT. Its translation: CASAHPTNEGQPQHF.

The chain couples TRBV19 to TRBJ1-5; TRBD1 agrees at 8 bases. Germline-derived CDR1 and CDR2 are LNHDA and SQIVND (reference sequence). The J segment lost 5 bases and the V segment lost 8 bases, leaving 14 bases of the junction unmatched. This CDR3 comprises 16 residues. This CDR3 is CASGSRLTGVDQPQHF. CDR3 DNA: TGTGCCAGTGGATCCCGCCTGACAGGGGTGGATCAGCCCCAGCATTTT.

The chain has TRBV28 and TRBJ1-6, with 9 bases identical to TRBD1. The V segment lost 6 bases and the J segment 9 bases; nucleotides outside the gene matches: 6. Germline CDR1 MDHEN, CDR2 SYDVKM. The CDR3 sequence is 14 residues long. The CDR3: CASRRTGVTSPLHF. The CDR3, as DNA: TGTGCCAGCAGGCGGACAGGGGTGACTTCACCCCTCCACTTT.

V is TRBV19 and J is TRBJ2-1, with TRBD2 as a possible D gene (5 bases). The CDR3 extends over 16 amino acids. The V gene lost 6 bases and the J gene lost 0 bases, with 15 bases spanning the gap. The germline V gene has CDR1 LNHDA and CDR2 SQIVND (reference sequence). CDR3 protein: CASRRAGESSYNEQFF. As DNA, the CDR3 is TGTGCCAGTAGGCGAGCCGGGGAGAGCTCCTACAATGAGCAGTTCTTC.

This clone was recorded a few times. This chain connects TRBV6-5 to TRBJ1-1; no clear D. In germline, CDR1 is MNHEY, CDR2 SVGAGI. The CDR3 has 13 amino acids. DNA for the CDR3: TGTGCGAGCCGGGTGATGCTCGGCACTGAAGCTTTCTTT. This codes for CASRVMLGTEAFF.

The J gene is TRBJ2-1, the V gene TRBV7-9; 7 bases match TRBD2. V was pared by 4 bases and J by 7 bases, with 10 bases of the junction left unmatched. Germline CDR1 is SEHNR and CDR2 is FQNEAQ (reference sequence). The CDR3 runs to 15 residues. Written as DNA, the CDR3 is TGTGCCAGCAGCTCGAGAGTGGGCGGGAGAAATGAGCAGTTCTTC. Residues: CASSSRVGGRNEQFF.

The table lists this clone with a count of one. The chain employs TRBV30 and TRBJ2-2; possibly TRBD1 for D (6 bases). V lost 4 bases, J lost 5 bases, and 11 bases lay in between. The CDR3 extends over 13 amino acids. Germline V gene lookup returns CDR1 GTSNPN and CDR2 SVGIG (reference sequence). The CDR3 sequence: CAWTPRGTGELFF. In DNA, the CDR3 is TGTGCCTGGACTCCAAGGGGGACCGGGGAGCTGTTTTTT.